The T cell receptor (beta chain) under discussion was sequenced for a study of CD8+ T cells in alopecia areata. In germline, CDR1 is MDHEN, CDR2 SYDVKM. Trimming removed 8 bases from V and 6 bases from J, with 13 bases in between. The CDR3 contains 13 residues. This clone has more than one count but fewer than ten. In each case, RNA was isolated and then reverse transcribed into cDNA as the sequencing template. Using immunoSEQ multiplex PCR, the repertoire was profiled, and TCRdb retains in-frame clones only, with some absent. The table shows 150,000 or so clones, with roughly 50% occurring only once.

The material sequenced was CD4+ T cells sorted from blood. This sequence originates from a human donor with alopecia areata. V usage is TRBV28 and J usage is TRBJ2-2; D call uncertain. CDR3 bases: TGTGCCAGCTCGCGGCACTTCCCCGGGGAGCTGTTTTTT. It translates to CASSRHFPGELFF.